A single sample gave rise to the 2 T cell receptor beta chains below, sequenced in a study of beta chain features in type 1 diabetes. General study findings and limits: Within each of all four CD4+ subsets, Type 1 diabetes patients had TCRB CDR3s that were moderately but significantly shorter.

The isolated RNA, all of it, was reverse transcribed, so expressed TCRB transcripts were what got sequenced. Sequencing was performed with immunoSEQ multiplex PCR; in TCRdb, only in-frame clones are kept and a portion is missing. The sample records 500,000 to 800,000 clones, over 10% being singletons. Their recognized antigens are unknown. Sequencing used naive CD4+ T cells from blood. These TCRs come from a man aged 25 to 45 with type 1 diabetes.

This clone was observed a handful of times. Relative to the germline gene, one junction end is altered; a read error may explain this. V and J are TRBV27 and TRBJ2-3, with D unclear. This CDR3 region has 13 residues. Per the germline V gene, CDR1 is MNHEY and CDR2 is SMNVEV (reference sequence). The chain's CDR3 is CASILSGTDTQYF. CDR3 coding DNA: TGTGCCAGCATTTTATCTGGCACAGATACGCAGTATTTT.

This clone has only a few counts. The CDR3 sequence: CASRPTGQNYEQYF. The CDR3 DNA reads as TGTGCCAGCAGACCGACAGGGCAAAACTACGAGCAGTACTTC. The V call is TRBV2, the J call TRBJ2-7; 7 nucleotides match TRBD1. V lost 6 bases to trimming and J lost 3 bases; unmatched junction nucleotides: 8. The length of the CDR3 is 14 residues. Germline CDR1 SNHLY, CDR2 FYNNEI.